The clone carrying this T cell receptor beta chain was recorded a few times. In TCRdb, the 5' RACE reads were re-called with MiXCR into one record per CDR3 protein. The table lists some 420,000 distinct CDR3 sequences, over 15% of them singletons, with 15% to 20% in the top ten. This record belongs to a study of T cells after yellow fever vaccination. V was pared by 4 bases and J by 7 bases, with 10 bases between. The length of the CDR3 is 13 residues. The chain joins TRBV12-3 or TRBV12-4 to TRBJ2-2, with D possibly TRBD1 on 5 matching bases. The sequence was collected from a man aged 18 to 30 who received the YFV17D yellow fever vaccine. The material sequenced was PBMCs, taken before the yellow fever booster vaccination. CDR3 bases: TGTGCCAGCAGTTCTTCAGGGAACGGGGAGCTGTTTTTT. It codes for CASSSSGNGELFF.